This TCR beta chain stems from a study of lymphopenia after photon versus proton radiotherapy. V was clipped by 3 bases and J by 7 bases, with 19 bases between them. CDR3 size: 16 residues. Germline values: CDR1 SGDLS, CDR2 YYNGEE. This clone appeared a single time. Clones were read by immunoSEQ multiplex PCR, and TCRdb kept only the in-frame ones, dropping some. The data contain around 63,000 clones, approximately 86% of them singletons. The chain recombines TRBV9 with TRBJ2-2, with D possibly matching TRBD1 (6 bases). The TCR was taken from a man aged 35 to 55 with gastric cancer. Sequences were derived from peripheral blood, sampled from a patient treated with photon-based radiotherapy. The CDR3 is CASSAAEQGLIGELFF. Written as DNA, the CDR3 is TGTGCCAGCAGCGCGGCGGAACAGGGCTTAATCGGGGAGCTGTTTTTT. Drawing the rest from reference TRBV9 and TRBJ2-2, the complete variable domain is DSGVTQTPKHLITATGQRVTLRCSPRSGDLSVYWYQQSLDQGLQFLIQYYNGEERAKGNILERFSAQQFPDLHSELNLSSLELGDSALYFCASSAAEQGLIGELFFGEGSRLTVL.